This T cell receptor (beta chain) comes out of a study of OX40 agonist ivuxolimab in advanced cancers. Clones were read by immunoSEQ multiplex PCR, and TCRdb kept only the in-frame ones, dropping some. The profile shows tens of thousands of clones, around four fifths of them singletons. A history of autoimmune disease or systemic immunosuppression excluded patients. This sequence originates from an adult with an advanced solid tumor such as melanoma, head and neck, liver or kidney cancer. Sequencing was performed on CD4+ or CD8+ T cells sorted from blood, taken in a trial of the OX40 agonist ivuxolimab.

CDR3: CASSLRGGGETQYF. CDR3 DNA sequence: TGTGCCAGCAGTTTACGCGGGGGGGGAGAGACCCAGTACTTC. The J gene is TRBJ2-5, the V gene TRBV27; TRBD2 matches 9 bases. J lost 4 bases, V lost 2 bases, and 2 bases had no gene match. This CDR3 is built from 14 residues. Germline V gene data show CDR1 as MNHEY and CDR2 as SMNVEV (reference sequence).